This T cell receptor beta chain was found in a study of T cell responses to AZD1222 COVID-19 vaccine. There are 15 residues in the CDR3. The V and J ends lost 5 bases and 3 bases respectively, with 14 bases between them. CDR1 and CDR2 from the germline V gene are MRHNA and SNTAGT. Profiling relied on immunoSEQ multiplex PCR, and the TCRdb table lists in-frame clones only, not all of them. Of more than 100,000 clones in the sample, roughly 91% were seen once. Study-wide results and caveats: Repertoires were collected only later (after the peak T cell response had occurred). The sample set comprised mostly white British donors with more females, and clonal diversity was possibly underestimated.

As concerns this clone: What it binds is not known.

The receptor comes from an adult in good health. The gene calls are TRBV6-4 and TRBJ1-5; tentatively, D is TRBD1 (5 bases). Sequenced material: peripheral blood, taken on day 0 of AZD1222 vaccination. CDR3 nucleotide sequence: TGTGCCAGCAGTCCTATCACAGGCGCCAATCAGCCCCAGCATTTT. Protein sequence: CASSPITGANQPQHF.